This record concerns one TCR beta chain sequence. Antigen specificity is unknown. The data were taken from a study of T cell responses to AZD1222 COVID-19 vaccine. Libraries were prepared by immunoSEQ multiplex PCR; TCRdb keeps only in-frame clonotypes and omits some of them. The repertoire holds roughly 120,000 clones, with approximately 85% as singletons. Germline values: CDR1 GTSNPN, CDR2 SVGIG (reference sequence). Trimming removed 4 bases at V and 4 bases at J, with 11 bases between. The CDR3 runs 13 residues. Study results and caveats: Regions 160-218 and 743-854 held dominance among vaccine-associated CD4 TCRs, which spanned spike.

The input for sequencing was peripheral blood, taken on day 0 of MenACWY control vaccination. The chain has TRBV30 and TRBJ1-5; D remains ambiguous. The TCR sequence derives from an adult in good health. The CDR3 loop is CAWTKEWNQPQHF. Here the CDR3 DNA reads TGTGCCTGGACTAAGGAATGGAATCAGCCCCAGCATTTT.